A single sample is the source of the 22 T cell receptor beta chains below, sequenced in a study of blood T cell repertoires in COVID-19. The protocol was immunoSEQ multiplex PCR, while the TCRdb copy is restricted to in-frame clones and leaves out a portion. The profile shows about 120,000 clones, approximately 85% of them singletons. The sample consisted of peripheral blood. These receptors were taken from a man at least 80 years old with active or convalescent COVID-19.

The chain combines TRBV29-1 with TRBJ2-1, with 7 bases identical to TRBD1. The germline gives CDR1 SQVTM, CDR2 ANQGSEA. The V segment lost 4 bases and the J segment 9 bases; nucleotides outside the gene matches: 12. This CDR3 comprises 14 residues. The CDR3, as DNA: TGCAGCGTTGGCCAGACAGGGCCCGAGGGTGAGCAGTTCTTC. Translation gives CSVGQTGPEGEQFF.

This clone is a singleton in its sample. This chain links TRBV27 with TRBJ2-7; possible D gene TRBD2, 6 bases. The CDR3 is made up of 16 amino acids. The germline CDR1 and CDR2 sequences are MNHEY and SMNVEV (reference sequence). Between the trimmed V and J ends, which lost 2 bases and 3 bases, there was a span of 17 bases. The CDR3 sequence: CASSLKAPHGGYEQYF. In DNA form, the CDR3 reads TGTGCCAGCAGTTTAAAGGCCCCCCACGGGGGCTACGAGCAGTACTTC.

V gene TRBV27 combines with J gene TRBJ1-5, with 8 nucleotides matching TRBD1. The CDR3 has 16 amino acids. Per the germline V gene, CDR1 is MNHEY and CDR2 is SMNVEV (reference sequence). The trim removed 6 bases at V and 2 bases at J, leaving 9 bases unmatched. The CDR3 reads CASSPTTGARNQPQHF. CDR3 sequence (DNA): TGTGCCAGCAGCCCCACGACAGGGGCGCGCAATCAGCCCCAGCATTTT.

V gene TRBV30 combines with J gene TRBJ2-2, with unresolved D. V was pared by 3 bases and J by 1 base, with 12 bases between. There are 15 residues in the CDR3. Germline CDR1 and CDR2: GTSNPN and SVGIG (reference sequence). CDR3 sequence reads: CAWSQRSLNTGELFF. The CDR3 nucleotides are TGTGCCTGGAGCCAAAGGAGCTTGAACACCGGGGAGCTGTTTTTT.

The chain employs TRBV19 and TRBJ2-7; possible D gene TRBD2, 6 bases. CDR3 length: 13 residues. The V end was cut by 4 bases, the J end by 6 bases, with 13 bases between. The germline gives CDR1 LNHDA, CDR2 SQIVND (reference sequence). The CDR3 is CASSTGVGGEQYF. As DNA, the CDR3 is TGTGCCAGTAGTACGGGAGTGGGGGGCGAGCAGTACTTC. Supplemented by reference TRBV19 and TRBJ2-7, the full variable domain reads DGGITQSPKYLFRKEGQNVTLSCEQNLNHDAMYWYRQDPGQGLRLIYYSQIVNDFQKGDIAEGYSVSREKKESFPLTVTSAQKNPTAFYLCASSTGVGGEQYFGPGTRLTVT.

The chain has TRBV19 and TRBJ2-5; D not resolved. CDR1 and CDR2 (germline): LNHDA, SQIVND (reference sequence). There are 16 residues in the CDR3. V lost 4 bases and J 5 bases, leaving 20 bases between the germline ends. The CDR3 DNA is TGTGCCAGTAGTAATCGGCCCGAGACGTCCGGGGAGACCCAGTACTTC. Encoded protein: CASSNRPETSGETQYF.

This clone was detected a few times. V and J are TRBV5-5 and TRBJ2-5; tentatively, D is TRBD1 (6 bases). CDR1 SGHKS and CDR2 YYEKEE come from the germline V gene (reference sequence). The CDR3 consists of 15 residues. V was trimmed by 4 bases and J by 1 base, leaving 14 bases between them. The CDR3 sequence: CASSLGRTVQETQYF. The CDR3 nucleotides are TGTGCCAGCAGCCTCGGGCGGACAGTCCAAGAGACCCAGTACTTC.

The V call is TRBV6-2 or TRBV6-3, the J call TRBJ2-1, with unresolved D. The CDR3 covers 15 residues. Trimming stripped 4 bases from V and 1 base from J, with 11 bases between. Germline V gene lookup returns CDR1 MNHEY and CDR2 SVGEGT. The CDR3 nucleotides read TGTGCCAGCAGTTTTTTTTACGGTTCCTACAATGAGCAGTTCTTC. Translating it yields CASSFFYGSYNEQFF.

The chain joins TRBV6-2 or TRBV6-3 to TRBJ1-5; weak D call: TRBD1 (5 bases). This CDR3 has 18 residues. Germline V lookup: CDR1 MNHEY, CDR2 SVGEGT. The V and J ends lost 4 bases and 1 base respectively, with 20 bases between them. CDR3 in amino acids: CASSFQPQGWKSNQPQHF. The CDR3 DNA sequence: TGTGCCAGCAGTTTCCAGCCTCAGGGCTGGAAAAGCAATCAGCCCCAGCATTTT.

The chain uses TRBV7-9 and TRBJ2-7; 8 positions match TRBD1. The CDR3 spans 16 residues. J lost 4 bases, V lost 1 base, and 9 bases had no gene match. The germline V gene encodes CDR1 SEHNR and CDR2 FQNEAQ (reference sequence). CDR3 sequence: CASSLGPGTGNYEQYF. The CDR3 bases are TGTGCCAGCAGCTTAGGCCCCGGGACAGGAAATTACGAGCAGTACTTC.

V usage is TRBV24-1 and J usage is TRBJ2-2; unclear D gene. CDR3 length: 15 residues. V lost 3 bases, J lost 5 bases, and 12 bases lay in between. Germline V gene data show CDR1 as KGHDR and CDR2 as SFDVKD. In DNA form, the CDR3 reads TGTGCCACCAGTGATACCGCTAGGCCAACCGGGGAGCTGTTTTTT. This codes for CATSDTARPTGELFF.

V gene TRBV3-1 (or the pseudogene TRBV3-2) combines with J gene TRBJ1-5; 7 nucleotides align to TRBD1. V dropped 1 base and J dropped 2; count of bases not matched to a gene: 2. CDR1 is LGHDT, CDR2 YNNKEL, per germline (reference sequence). This CDR3 region has 15 residues. The CDR3 nucleotides read TGTGCCAGCAGCCAAGGACAGGGAGGCAATCAGCCCCAGCATTTT. This gives the protein CASSQGQGGNQPQHF.

V usage is TRBV3-1 (or the pseudogene TRBV3-2) and J usage is TRBJ2-2; no clear D. Germline CDR1 reads LGHDT; CDR2 reads YNNKEL (reference sequence). The CDR3 contains 12 residues. The germline V and J ends were trimmed by 3 bases and 6 bases, with 5 bases remaining between them. The CDR3 loop reads CASSHGSGELFF. CDR3 nucleotide sequence: TGTGCCAGCAGCCACGGGTCCGGGGAGCTGTTTTTT.

The table lists this clone with a count of one. The chain's CDR3 is CASSFVSAGETQYF. In DNA, the CDR3 is TGTGCCAGCAGTTTCGTCTCGGCGGGCGAGACCCAGTACTTC. The chain is built from TRBV28 and TRBJ2-5; D is perhaps TRBD2 (5 bases). The germline V and J ends were trimmed by 3 bases and 5 bases, with 13 bases remaining between them. CDR1 is MDHEN, CDR2 SYDVKM, per germline. The CDR3 runs 14 residues.

V and J are TRBV5-1 and TRBJ2-1; D remains ambiguous. The CDR3 sequence is 15 residues long. The germline V gene has CDR1 SGHRS and CDR2 YFSETQ. V lost 0 bases and J lost 0, with 7 bases in between. CDR3 residues: CASSLGAVSYNEQFF. DNA for the CDR3: TGCGCCAGCAGCTTGGGGGCCGTCTCCTACAATGAGCAGTTCTTC.

V is TRBV6-1 and J is TRBJ2-7; tentative D call: TRBD2 (6 bases). The germline V gene encodes CDR1 MNHNS and CDR2 SASEGT. V was trimmed by 2 bases and J by 7 bases, leaving 21 bases between them. CDR3 size: 16 residues. For the CDR3, the DNA is TGTGCCAGCAGTGAATGGGGAGGCCCCAGGATGGGGGAGCAGTACTTC. Translating gives CASSEWGGPRMGEQYF.

This clone appeared once. This chain links TRBV7-9 with TRBJ2-7, with a tentative D call TRBD2 (5 bases). V was shortened by 3 bases and J by 0 bases, with 9 bases between the two germline ends. Germline V gives CDR1 SEHNR, CDR2 FQNEAQ (reference sequence). The CDR3 is 14 residues long. CDR3 residues: CASSFSDYSYEQYF. CDR3 DNA sequence: TGTGCCAGCAGCTTTAGCGATTACTCCTACGAGCAGTACTTC.

The rearrangement uses TRBV19 and TRBJ2-6, with a weak D call TRBD1 (5 bases). V was pared by 2 bases and J by 4 bases, with 15 bases between. The CDR3 contains 17 residues. Germline V gene sequence: CDR1 LNHDA, CDR2 SQIVND (reference sequence). CDR3 protein: CASSISLRGYGANVLTF. In DNA form, the CDR3 reads TGTGCCAGTAGTATAAGTCTAAGGGGATACGGGGCCAACGTCCTGACTTTC.

By frequency in the sample, this clone is medium-sized (0.01 to 0.1%). V is TRBV7-2 and J is TRBJ2-7; 13 bases map to TRBD2. The germline CDR1 and CDR2 sequences are SGHTA and FQGNSA. V was clipped by 1 base and J by 2 bases; unmatched bases: 8. The CDR3 totals 18 residues. CDR3 bases: TGTGCCAGCAGCTTAGAAACTAGCGGGGGGGCGTATCCCTACGAGCAGTACTTC. Its protein is CASSLETSGGAYPYEQYF. Full variable domain (missing parts from reference TRBV7-2 and TRBJ2-7): GAGVSQSPSNKVTEKGKDVELRCDPISGHTALYWYRQSLGQGLEFLIYFQGNSAPDKSGLPSDRFSAERTGGSVSTLTIQRTQQEDSAVYLCASSLETSGGAYPYEQYFGPGTRLTVT.

The genes are TRBV10-3 and TRBJ2-5; D may be TRBD2 (5 bases). Trimming took 1 base from V and 6 from J, leaving 9 bases between them. The CDR3 contains 13 residues. Germline V gene sequence: CDR1 ENHRY, CDR2 SYGVKD. CDR3 coding DNA: TGTGCCATCAGTGAGTTGGAGGTTAAGACCCAGTACTTC. This codes for CAISELEVKTQYF.

The chain couples TRBV5-4 to TRBJ2-7; 8 bases are a match to TRBD2. The J segment lost 3 bases and the V segment lost 0 bases, leaving 5 bases of the junction unmatched. CDR1 is SGHNT and CDR2 is YYREEE in the germline V gene (reference sequence). This CDR3 has 15 amino acids. In DNA, the CDR3 is TGTGCCAGCAGCTTGGAACACGGGGGGGACTACGAGCAGTACTTC. Translated: CASSLEHGGDYEQYF.

The sample holds one count of this clone. The V and J genes are TRBV7-2 and TRBJ2-5; D uncertain. The CDR3 spans 12 residues. V lost 6 bases to trimming and J lost 4 bases, with 9 bases between them. Germline V lookup: CDR1 SGHTA, CDR2 FQGNSA. The CDR3 bases are TGTGCCAGCAGGCTGCCCGGAGAGACCCAGTACTTC. This gives the protein CASRLPGETQYF. Full variable domain (missing parts from reference TRBV7-2 and TRBJ2-5): GAGVSQSPSNKVTEKGKDVELRCDPISGHTALYWYRQSLGQGLEFLIYFQGNSAPDKSGLPSDRFSAERTGGSVSTLTIQRTQQEDSAVYLCASRLPGETQYFGPGTRLLVL.